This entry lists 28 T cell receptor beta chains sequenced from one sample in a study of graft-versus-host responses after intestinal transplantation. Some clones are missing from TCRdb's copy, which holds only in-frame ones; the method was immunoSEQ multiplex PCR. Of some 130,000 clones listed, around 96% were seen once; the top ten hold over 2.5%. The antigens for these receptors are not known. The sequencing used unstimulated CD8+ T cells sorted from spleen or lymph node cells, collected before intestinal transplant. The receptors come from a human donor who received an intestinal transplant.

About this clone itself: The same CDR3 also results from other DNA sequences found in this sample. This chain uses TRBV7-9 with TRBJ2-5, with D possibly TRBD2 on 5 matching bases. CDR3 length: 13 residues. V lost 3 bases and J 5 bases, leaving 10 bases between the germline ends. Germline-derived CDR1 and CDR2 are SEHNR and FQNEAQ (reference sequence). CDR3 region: CASSFPRGETQYF. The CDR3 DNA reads TGTGCCAGCAGCTTTCCGAGAGGGGAGACCCAGTACTTC.

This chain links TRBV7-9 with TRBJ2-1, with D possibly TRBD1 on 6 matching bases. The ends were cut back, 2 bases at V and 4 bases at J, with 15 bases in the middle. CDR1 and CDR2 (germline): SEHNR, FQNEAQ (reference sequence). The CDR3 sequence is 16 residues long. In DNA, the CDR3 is TGTGCCAGCAGCTTAATGGTTCAGGGGCATTACAATGAGCAGTTCTTC. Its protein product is CASSLMVQGHYNEQFF.

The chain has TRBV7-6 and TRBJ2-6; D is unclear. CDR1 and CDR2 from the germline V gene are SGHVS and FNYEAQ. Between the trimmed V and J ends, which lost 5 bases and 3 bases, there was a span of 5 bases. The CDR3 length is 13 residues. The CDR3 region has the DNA TGTGCCAGCAGCCACGGTGGGGCCAACGTCCTGACTTTC. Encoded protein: CASSHGGANVLTF.

CDR3 sequence (DNA): TGTGCCAGTAGTTATTCTGGTCGGCGCACTTACGAGCAGTACTTC. This translates into CASSYSGRRTYEQYF. The chain couples TRBV19 to TRBJ2-7; D is ambiguous. V was trimmed by 5 bases and J by 4 bases, leaving 18 bases between them. This CDR3 comprises 15 residues. Germline V gene sequence: CDR1 LNHDA, CDR2 SQIVND (reference sequence).

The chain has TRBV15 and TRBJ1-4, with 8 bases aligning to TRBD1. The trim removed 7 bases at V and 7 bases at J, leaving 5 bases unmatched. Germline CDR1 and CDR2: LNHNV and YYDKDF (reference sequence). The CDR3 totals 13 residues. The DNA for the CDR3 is TGTGCCACCACAGGGGGCCGGCGTGAAAAACTGTTTTTT. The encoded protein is CATTGGRREKLFF.

CDR3 amino acids: CASSLGLDYYEQYF. As DNA, the CDR3 is TGTGCCAGCAGTTTAGGTCTCGATTACTACGAGCAGTACTTC. V gene TRBV27 combines with J gene TRBJ2-7; D gene uncertain. V gave up 2 bases and J gave up 3 bases, with 11 bases separating them. The CDR3 totals 14 residues. Germline loops: CDR1 MNHEY, CDR2 SMNVEV (reference sequence).

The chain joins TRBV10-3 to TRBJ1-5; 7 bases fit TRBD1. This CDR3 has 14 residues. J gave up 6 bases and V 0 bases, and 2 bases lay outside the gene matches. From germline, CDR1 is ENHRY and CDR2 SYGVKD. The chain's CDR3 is CAISESTGSQPQHF. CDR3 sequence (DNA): TGTGCCATCAGTGAGTCGACAGGGAGTCAGCCCCAGCATTTT.

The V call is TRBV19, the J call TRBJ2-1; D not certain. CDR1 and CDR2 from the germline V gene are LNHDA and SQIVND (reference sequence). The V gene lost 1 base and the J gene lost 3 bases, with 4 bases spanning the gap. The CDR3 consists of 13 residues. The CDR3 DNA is TGTGCCAGTAGTATAGCCGTCTACAATGAGCAGTTCTTC. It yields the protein CASSIAVYNEQFF.

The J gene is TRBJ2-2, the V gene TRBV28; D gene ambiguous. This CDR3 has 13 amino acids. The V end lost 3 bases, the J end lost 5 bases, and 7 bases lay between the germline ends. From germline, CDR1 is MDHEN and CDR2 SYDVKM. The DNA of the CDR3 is TGTGCCAGCAGTTTTCAGTTAACCGGGGAGCTGTTTTTT. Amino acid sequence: CASSFQLTGELFF. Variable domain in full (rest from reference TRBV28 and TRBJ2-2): DVKVTQSSRYLVKRTGEKVFLECVQDMDHENMFWYRQDPGLGLRLIYFSYDVKMKEKGDIPEGYSVSREKKERFSLILESASTNQTSMYLCASSFQLTGELFFGEGSRLTVL.

The CDR3 bases are TGTGCCAGCAGCTTCCAGGGTAACGCCTACGAGCAGTACTTC. This encodes CASSFQGNAYEQYF. The rearrangement joins TRBV5-4 to TRBJ2-7; D possibly corresponds to TRBD1 (5 bases). This CDR3 spans 14 amino acids. Trimming stripped 2 bases from V and 2 bases from J, with 11 bases between. Germline values: CDR1 SGHNT, CDR2 YYREEE (reference sequence).

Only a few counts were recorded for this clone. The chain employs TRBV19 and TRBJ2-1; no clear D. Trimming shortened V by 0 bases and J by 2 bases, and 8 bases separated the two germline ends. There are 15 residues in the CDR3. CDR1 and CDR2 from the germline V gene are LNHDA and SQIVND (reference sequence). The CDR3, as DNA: TGTGCCAGTAGTATAGATTGGCTGGCCTACAATGAGCAGTTCTTC. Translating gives CASSIDWLAYNEQFF.

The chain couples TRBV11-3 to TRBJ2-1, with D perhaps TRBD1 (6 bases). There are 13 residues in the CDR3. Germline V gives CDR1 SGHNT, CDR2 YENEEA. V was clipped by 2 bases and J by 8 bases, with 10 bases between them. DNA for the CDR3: TGTGCCAGCAGCTTAAATTGGGGGCATGAGCAGTTCTTC. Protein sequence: CASSLNWGHEQFF.

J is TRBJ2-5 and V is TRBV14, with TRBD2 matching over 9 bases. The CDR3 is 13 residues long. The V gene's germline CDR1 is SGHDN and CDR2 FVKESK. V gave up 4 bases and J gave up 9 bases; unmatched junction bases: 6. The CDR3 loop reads CASSLASGTSQYF. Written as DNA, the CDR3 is TGTGCCAGCAGCCTAGCTAGCGGGACCTCCCAGTACTTC.

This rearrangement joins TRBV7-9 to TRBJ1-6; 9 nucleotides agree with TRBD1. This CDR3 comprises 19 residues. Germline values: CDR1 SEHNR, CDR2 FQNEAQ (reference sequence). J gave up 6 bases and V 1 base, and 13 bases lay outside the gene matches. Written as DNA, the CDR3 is TGTGCCAGCAGCTTAGACAGGGGGCGGCCGGTTGTGTCTAATTCACCCCTCCACTTT. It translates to CASSLDRGRPVVSNSPLHF. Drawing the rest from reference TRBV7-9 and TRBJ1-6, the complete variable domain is DTGVSQNPRHKITKRGQNVTFRCDPISEHNRLYWYRQTLGQGPEFLTYFQNEAQLEKSRLLSDRFSAERPKGSFSTLEIQRTEQGDSAMYLCASSLDRGRPVVSNSPLHFGNGTRLTVT.

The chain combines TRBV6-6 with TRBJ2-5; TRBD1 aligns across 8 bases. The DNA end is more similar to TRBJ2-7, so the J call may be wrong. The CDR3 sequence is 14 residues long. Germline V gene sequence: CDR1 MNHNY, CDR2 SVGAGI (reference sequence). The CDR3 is CASSPTGGFGEQYF. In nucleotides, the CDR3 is TGTGCCAGCAGTCCTACAGGGGGGTTTGGCGAGCAGTACTTC.

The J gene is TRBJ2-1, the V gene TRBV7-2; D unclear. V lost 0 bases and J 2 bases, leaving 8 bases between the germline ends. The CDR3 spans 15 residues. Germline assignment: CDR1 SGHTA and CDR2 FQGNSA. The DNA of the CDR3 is TGTGCCAGCAGCTTAGCACACGTAACCTACAATGAGCAGTTCTTC. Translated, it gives CASSLAHVTYNEQFF.

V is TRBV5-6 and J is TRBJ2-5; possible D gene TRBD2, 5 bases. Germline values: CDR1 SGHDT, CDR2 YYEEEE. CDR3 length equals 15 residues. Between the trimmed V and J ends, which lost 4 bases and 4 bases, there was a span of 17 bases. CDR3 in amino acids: CASSPPEVEGETQYF. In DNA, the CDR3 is TGTGCCAGCAGCCCCCCGGAAGTAGAGGGAGAGACCCAGTACTTC.

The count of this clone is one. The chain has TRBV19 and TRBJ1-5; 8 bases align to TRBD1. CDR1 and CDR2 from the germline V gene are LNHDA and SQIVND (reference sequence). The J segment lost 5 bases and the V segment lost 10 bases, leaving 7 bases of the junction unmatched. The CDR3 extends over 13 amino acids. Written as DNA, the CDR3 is TGTGCCACGGACAGGGCCAGGGATCAGCCCCAGCATTTT. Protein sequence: CATDRARDQPQHF. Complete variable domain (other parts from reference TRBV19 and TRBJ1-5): DGGITQSPKYLFRKEGQNVTLSCEQNLNHDAMYWYRQDPGQGLRLIYYSQIVNDFQKGDIAEGYSVSREKKESFPLTVTSAQKNPTAFYLCATDRARDQPQHFGDGTRLSIL.

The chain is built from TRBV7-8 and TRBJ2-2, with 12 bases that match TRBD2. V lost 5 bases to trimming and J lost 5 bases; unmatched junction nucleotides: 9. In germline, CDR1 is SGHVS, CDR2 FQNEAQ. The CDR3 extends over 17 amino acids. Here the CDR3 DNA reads TGTGCCAGCAGCACTCCGGGACTAGCGGGCGGGACCGGGGAGCTGTTTTTT. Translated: CASSTPGLAGGTGELFF. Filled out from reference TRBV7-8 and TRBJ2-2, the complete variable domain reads GAGVSQSPRYKVAKRGQDVALRCDPISGHVSLFWYQQALGQGPEFLTYFQNEAQLDKSGLPSDRFFAERPEGSVSTLKIQRTQQEDSAVYLCASSTPGLAGGTGELFFGEGSRLTVL.

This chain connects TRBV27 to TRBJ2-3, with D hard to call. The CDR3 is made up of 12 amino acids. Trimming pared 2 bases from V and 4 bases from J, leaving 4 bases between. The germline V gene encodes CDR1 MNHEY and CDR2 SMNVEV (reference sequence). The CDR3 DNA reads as TGTGCCAGCAGTTTAAACCCAGATACGCAGTATTTT. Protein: CASSLNPDTQYF.

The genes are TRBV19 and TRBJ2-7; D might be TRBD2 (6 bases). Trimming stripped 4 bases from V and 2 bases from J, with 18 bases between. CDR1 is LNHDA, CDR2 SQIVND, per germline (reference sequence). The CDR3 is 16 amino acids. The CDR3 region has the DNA TGTGCCAGTAGTACCTACCACCGGGACTCTCCCTACGAGCAGTACTTC. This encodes CASSTYHRDSPYEQYF. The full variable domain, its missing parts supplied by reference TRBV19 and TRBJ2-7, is DGGITQSPKYLFRKEGQNVTLSCEQNLNHDAMYWYRQDPGQGLRLIYYSQIVNDFQKGDIAEGYSVSREKKESFPLTVTSAQKNPTAFYLCASSTYHRDSPYEQYFGPGTRLTVT.

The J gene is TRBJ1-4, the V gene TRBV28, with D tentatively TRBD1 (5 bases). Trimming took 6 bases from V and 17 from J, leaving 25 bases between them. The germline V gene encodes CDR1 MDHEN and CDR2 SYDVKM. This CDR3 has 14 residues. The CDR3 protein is CASSPRPLGGFRFF. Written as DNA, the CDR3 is TGTGCCAGCAGCCCTAGGCCTCTCGGGGGTTTCCGTTTTTTT.

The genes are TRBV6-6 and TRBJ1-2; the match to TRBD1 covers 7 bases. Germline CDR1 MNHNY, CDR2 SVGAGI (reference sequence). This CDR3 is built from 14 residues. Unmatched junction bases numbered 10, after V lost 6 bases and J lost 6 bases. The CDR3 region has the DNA TGTGCCAGCAGCCCCACACAGGGGCCAGATGGCTACACCTTC. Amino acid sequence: CASSPTQGPDGYTF.

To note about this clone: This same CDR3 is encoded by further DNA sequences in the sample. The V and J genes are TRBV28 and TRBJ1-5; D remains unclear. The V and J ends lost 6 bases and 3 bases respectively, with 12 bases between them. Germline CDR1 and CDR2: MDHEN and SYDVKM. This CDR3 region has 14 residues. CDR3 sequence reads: CASSLSGVNQPQHF. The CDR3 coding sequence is TGTGCCAGCAGCCTATCGGGAGTCAATCAGCCCCAGCATTTT.

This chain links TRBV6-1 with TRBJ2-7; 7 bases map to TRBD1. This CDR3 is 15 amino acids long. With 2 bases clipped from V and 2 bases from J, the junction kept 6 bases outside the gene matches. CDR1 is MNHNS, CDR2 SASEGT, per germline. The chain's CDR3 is CASSEMGQKAYEQYF. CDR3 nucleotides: TGTGCCAGCAGTGAAATGGGACAGAAAGCCTACGAGCAGTACTTC.

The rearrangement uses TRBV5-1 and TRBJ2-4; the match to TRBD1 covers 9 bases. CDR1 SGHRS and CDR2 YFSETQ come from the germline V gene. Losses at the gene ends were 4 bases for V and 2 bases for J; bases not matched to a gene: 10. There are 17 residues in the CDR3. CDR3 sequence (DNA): TGCGCCAGCAGCCCCCCCCGGACAGGGGAAACCAAAAACATTCAGTACTTC. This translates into CASSPPRTGETKNIQYF.

The CDR3, as DNA: TGTGCCAGCAGTTTATCCATGGTGCCAGATACGCAGTATTTT. This sequence encodes CASSLSMVPDTQYF. The genes are TRBV27 and TRBJ2-3, with D uncertain. V was clipped by 0 bases and J by 4 bases, with 8 bases between them. CDR3 size: 14 residues. Germline assignment: CDR1 MNHEY and CDR2 SMNVEV (reference sequence).

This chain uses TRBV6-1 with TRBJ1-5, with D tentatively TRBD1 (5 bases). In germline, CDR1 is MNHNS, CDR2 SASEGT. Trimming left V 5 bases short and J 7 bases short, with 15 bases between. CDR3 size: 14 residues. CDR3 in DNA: TGTGCCAGCAGTTCAGAAGGGACGAGCCAGCCCCAGCATTTT. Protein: CASSSEGTSQPQHF.